The 26 T cell receptor beta chains reported below all come from one sample, sequenced in a study of blood T cell repertoires in COVID-19. Clones were sequenced by immunoSEQ multiplex PCR, and TCRdb holds only the in-frame ones, with some missing. This table holds 70,000 or so clones, roughly 90% found once. Sequenced input: peripheral blood. These receptors were taken from a man aged 45-65 years with acute or convalescent COVID-19.

This clone was observed once. This chain links TRBV5-4 with TRBJ1-4; TRBD1 aligns across 7 bases. Unmatched junction bases numbered 2, after V lost 2 bases and J lost 4 bases. This CDR3 is built from 14 residues. Germline lookup yields CDR1 SGHNT and CDR2 YYREEE (reference sequence). CDR3 in DNA: TGTGCCAGCAGCTTCGACAGGGATAATGAAAAACTGTTTTTT. It specifies CASSFDRDNEKLFF.

V gene TRBV18 combines with J gene TRBJ1-1; D not certain. Between the trimmed V and J ends, which lost 1 base and 0 bases, there was a span of 6 bases. Germline V lookup: CDR1 KGHSH, CDR2 LQKENI. The CDR3 loop spans 14 amino acids. The chain's CDR3 is CASSPQSLNTEAFF. The CDR3 DNA reads as TGTGCCAGCTCACCACAGAGTCTGAACACTGAAGCTTTCTTT.

The chain links TRBV27 to TRBJ2-1; perhaps TRBD1 as D (6 bases). Trimming took 6 bases from V and 8 from J, leaving 17 bases between them. CDR1 is MNHEY and CDR2 is SMNVEV in the germline V gene (reference sequence). CDR3 size: 14 residues. The CDR3 nucleotides read TGTGCCAGCAGAGCAGGGGTCCCGTCTTATGAGCAGTTCTTC. Protein sequence: CASRAGVPSYEQFF.

There are a few counts of this clone. Germline and junction disagree at one end, which may indicate a read error. This chain links TRBV11-1 with TRBJ2-7; 10 bases line up with TRBD1. From germline, CDR1 is SGHAT and CDR2 FQDESV (reference sequence). The CDR3 spans 12 residues. DNA for the CDR3: TGTGCCAGCAGCCACCGGGACAGGGGCACCTTTTTC. Its protein is CASSHRDRGTFF.

The chain joins TRBV7-2 to TRBJ1-2, with D unclear. Germline lookup yields CDR1 SGHTA and CDR2 FQGNSA. The CDR3 runs 12 residues. V was pared by 1 base and J by 4 bases, with 4 bases between. CDR3: CASSLVAYGYTF. The DNA for the CDR3 is TGTGCCAGCAGCTTAGTGGCCTATGGCTACACCTTC.

V is TRBV7-2 and J is TRBJ1-4; 7 bases match TRBD1. The germline V gene encodes CDR1 SGHTA and CDR2 FQGNSA. Trimming at V came to 1 base and at J to 8 bases, leaving 16 bases not matched to a gene. This CDR3 has 18 amino acids. CDR3 protein: CASSLVFGLRQGEEKLFF. The DNA for the CDR3 is TGTGCCAGCAGCTTAGTTTTCGGTCTTAGGCAGGGGGAGGAAAAACTGTTTTTT. The complete variable domain, with remaining parts taken from reference TRBV7-2 and TRBJ1-4, reads GAGVSQSPSNKVTEKGKDVELRCDPISGHTALYWYRQSLGQGLEFLIYFQGNSAPDKSGLPSDRFSAERTGGSVSTLTIQRTQQEDSAVYLCASSLVFGLRQGEEKLFFGSGTQLSVL.

The sample holds one count of this clone. DNA for the CDR3: TGTGCCAGCAGTTTACGTGGGCATGGCCTCTCTGGAAACACCATATATTTT. Translating it yields CASSLRGHGLSGNTIYF. The chain links TRBV27 to TRBJ1-3; D not resolved. With 2 bases removed from V and 0 bases from J, the gap between germline ends came to 14 bases. This CDR3 is built from 17 residues. The germline V gene encodes CDR1 MNHEY and CDR2 SMNVEV (reference sequence).

The J gene is TRBJ2-2, the V gene TRBV4-1, with D uncertain. Trimming took 1 base from V and 4 from J, leaving 13 bases between them. Germline CDR1 and CDR2: MGHRA and YSYEKL. The CDR3 contains 16 residues. CDR3 coding DNA: TGCGCCAGCAGCCAAGGGGCAGGCCGAATCACCGGGGAGCTGTTTTTT. Its protein product is CASSQGAGRITGELFF.

This chain connects TRBV11-2 to TRBJ1-1; D is possibly TRBD1 (5 bases). Germline values: CDR1 SGHAT, CDR2 FQNNGV. V was trimmed by 3 bases and J by 0 bases, leaving 20 bases between them. This CDR3 is 18 amino acids long. The CDR3, as DNA: TGTGCCAGCAGCTTGGGCAGGGTCAGTGGGCCCATGAACACTGAAGCTTTCTTT. Translated, it gives CASSLGRVSGPMNTEAFF. Looking up the rest from reference TRBV11-2 and TRBJ1-1 gives the full variable domain: EAGVAQSPRYKIIEKRQSVAFWCNPISGHATLYWYQQILGQGPKLLIQFQNNGVVDDSQLPKDRFSAERLKGVDSTLKIQPAKLEDSAVYLCASSLGRVSGPMNTEAFFGQGTRLTVV.

This clone was observed a single time. The chain links TRBV7-9 to TRBJ2-7, with 7 bases matching TRBD1. The V gene end was trimmed by 0 bases and the J gene end by 2 bases; junction bases not matched to a gene: 1. Germline CDR1 is SEHNR and CDR2 is FQNEAQ (reference sequence). There are 14 residues in the CDR3. DNA for the CDR3: TGTGCCAGCAGCTTAGCAGGACAGGCCTACGAGCAGTACTTC. This codes for CASSLAGQAYEQYF.

The rearrangement uses TRBV11-2 and TRBJ2-4; D gene ambiguous. V was shortened by 2 bases and J by 4 bases, with 9 bases between the two germline ends. This CDR3 has 14 residues. Per germline, CDR1 SGHAT and CDR2 FQNNGV. Here the CDR3 reads CASSLTASKNIQYF. CDR3 coding DNA: TGTGCCAGCAGCTTAACTGCCTCTAAAAACATTCAGTACTTC.

The chain links TRBV19 to TRBJ2-6, with 13 bases matching TRBD2. The V gene end was trimmed by 5 bases and the J gene end by 4 bases; junction bases not matched to a gene: 8. The CDR3 is made up of 18 amino acids. Germline CDR1 and CDR2: LNHDA and SQIVND (reference sequence). CDR3 amino acids: CASSQTSGRPSGANVLTF. CDR3 nucleotides: TGTGCCAGTAGTCAGACTAGCGGGAGGCCATCCGGGGCCAACGTCCTGACTTTC.

The rearrangement joins TRBV6-5 to TRBJ2-2, with 7 nucleotides matching TRBD1. CDR3 length: 15 residues. With V trimmed by 7 bases and J by 4 bases, 9 bases remained unmatched. Germline V CDR1 and CDR2: MNHEY, SVGAGI. The CDR3 nucleotides are TGTGCCAGCACCGATACAGGGGATATCACCGGGGAGCTGTTTTTT. Translating gives CASTDTGDITGELFF.

The chain carries TRBV5-1 and TRBJ2-5; D unclear. Between the trimmed V and J ends, which lost 0 bases and 1 base, there was a span of 10 bases. Germline V CDR1 and CDR2: SGHRS, YFSETQ. This CDR3 spans 15 amino acids. The CDR3 is CASSLGQGPQETQYF. CDR3 in DNA: TGCGCCAGCAGCTTGGGACAAGGCCCCCAAGAGACCCAGTACTTC.

The gene calls are TRBV7-3 and TRBJ2-5, with TRBD2 matching 8 bases. The CDR3 has 15 amino acids. With V trimmed by 5 bases and J by 4 bases, 9 bases remained unmatched. Per the germline V gene, CDR1 is SGHTA and CDR2 is FQGTGA. CDR3 residues: CASSPSAGAGETQYF. The CDR3 nucleotides read TGTGCCAGCAGCCCCTCAGCGGGGGCGGGAGAGACCCAGTACTTC.

V gene TRBV4-1 combines with J gene TRBJ2-3; 7 positions match TRBD2. This CDR3 has 16 amino acids. V was clipped by 0 bases and J by 1 base; unmatched bases: 4. CDR1 MGHRA and CDR2 YSYEKL come from the germline V gene. The CDR3 reads CASSQDSSGRTDTQYF. DNA for the CDR3: TGCGCCAGCAGCCAAGACTCTAGCGGACGCACAGATACGCAGTATTTT.

V gene TRBV6-2 or TRBV6-3 combines with J gene TRBJ1-1; D remains unclear. Germline CDR1 MNHEY, CDR2 SVGEGT. This CDR3 spans 14 amino acids. Between the trimmed V and J ends, which lost 2 bases and 3 bases, there was a span of 10 bases. CDR3 loop: CASSYSWGDTEAFF. DNA for the CDR3: TGTGCCAGCAGTTACAGTTGGGGAGACACTGAAGCTTTCTTT.

The chain is built from TRBV12-3 or TRBV12-4 and TRBJ2-3; D gene unclear. The CDR3 totals 13 residues. The V end lost 6 bases, the J end lost 9 bases, and 16 bases lay between the germline ends. DNA for the CDR3: TGTGCCAGCAGCACCCCAGGATCCCCAACGCAGTATTTT. Translating it yields CASSTPGSPTQYF.

This chain links TRBV10-3 with TRBJ1-2, with TRBD1 matching 7 bases. This CDR3 is 15 amino acids long. The germline V gene encodes CDR1 ENHRY and CDR2 SYGVKD. J lost 4 bases, V lost 4 bases, and 9 bases had no gene match. The CDR3 sequence is CAISATQTGIYGYTF. The CDR3, as DNA: TGTGCCATCAGTGCAACCCAGACAGGGATCTATGGCTACACCTTC.

A single count supports this clone. The chain combines TRBV4-1 with TRBJ1-5; 9 positions agree with TRBD1. The length of the CDR3 is 15 residues. In germline, CDR1 is MGHRA, CDR2 YSYEKL. Unmatched junction bases numbered 7, after V lost 2 bases and J lost 8 bases. The CDR3 sequence: CASSQNRDRDEPQHF. CDR3 in DNA: TGCGCCAGCAGCCAAAACCGGGACAGGGACGAGCCCCAGCATTTT.

The rearrangement joins TRBV5-1 to TRBJ1-6; 8 nucleotides line up with TRBD1. With V trimmed by 0 bases and J by 5 bases, 1 base remained unmatched. Germline V CDR1 and CDR2: SGHRS, YFSETQ. The CDR3 totals 15 residues. The CDR3, as DNA: TGCGCCAGCAGCTTGGCGACAGGGGATAATTCACCCCTCCACTTT. Amino acids: CASSLATGDNSPLHF.

V gene TRBV4-3 combines with J gene TRBJ1-3; 9 positions agree with TRBD1. This CDR3 is built from 14 residues. After removal of 4 bases from V and 6 bases from J, the junction contained 4 bases not matched to a gene. CDR1 and CDR2 from the germline V gene are LGHNA and YSLEER. The CDR3 DNA reads as TGCGCCAGCAGCCCCGGGACAGGGCAAAACACCATATATTTT. This translates into CASSPGTGQNTIYF.

The chain uses TRBV27 and TRBJ2-1; D may be TRBD1 (6 bases). Germline-derived CDR1 and CDR2 are MNHEY and SMNVEV (reference sequence). The CDR3 has 13 residues. The V and J ends lost 6 bases and 8 bases respectively, with 14 bases between them. The DNA for the CDR3 is TGTGCCAGCAGGGCAAACAGGGTGCATGAGCAGTTCTTC. This translates into CASRANRVHEQFF.

The gene calls are TRBV3-1 (or the pseudogene TRBV3-2) and TRBJ2-1, with TRBD1 identical over 9 bases. Germline V gene lookup returns CDR1 LGHDT and CDR2 YNNKEL (reference sequence). J was trimmed by 2 bases and V by 4 bases; bases with no gene match: 6. The CDR3 covers 16 residues. CDR3 sequence: CASSPPGQGTYNEQFF. The CDR3, as DNA: TGTGCCAGCAGCCCCCCAGGACAGGGGACCTACAATGAGCAGTTCTTC.

The rearrangement joins TRBV12-5 to TRBJ2-6; possibly TRBD1 for D (6 bases). V lost 6 bases and J lost 4, with 10 bases in between. Germline V gene sequence: CDR1 LGHNT, CDR2 FRNRAP. The CDR3 loop spans 14 amino acids. The CDR3 bases are TGTGCTAGTGGGACGGGACAAGGGGCCAACGTCCTGACTTTC. Amino acid sequence: CASGTGQGANVLTF.

The chain employs TRBV6-5 and TRBJ2-1; maybe TRBD1 (6 bases). Looked up from germline, CDR1 is MNHEY and CDR2 is SVGAGI. V shed 3 bases and J shed 3 bases, with 15 bases lying between them. CDR3 length: 16 residues. CDR3 in amino acids: CASSYSGASSYNEQFF. As DNA, the CDR3 is TGTGCCAGCAGTTATTCAGGGGCTAGCAGCTACAATGAGCAGTTCTTC.